The rows below give T cell receptor beta chains drawn from one sample of a study of T cell responses to AZD1222 COVID-19 vaccine. Libraries were prepared by immunoSEQ multiplex PCR; TCRdb keeps only in-frame clonotypes and omits some of them. The table lists about 100,000 clones, approximately 90% of them singletons, with approximately 4.8% in the top ten. The sample was peripheral blood, taken 28 days after the second AZD1222 dose. The receptor set was obtained from an adult who received the AZD1222 COVID-19 vaccine. The CDR3 runs from the conserved cysteine through the conserved F or W. A D gene is named only where the DNA matches it firmly. Not every row has a clone size; where given, it reads once, few, many or a size class.

>NA|TRBV7-9|NA|TRBJ1-5
CASSLEYSTGHNQPQHF
TGTGCCAGCAGCTTAGAGTATAGTACAGGGCACAATCAGCCCCAGCATTTT
>TRBD1|TRBV18|NA|TRBJ2-1
CASSPGTGLNGEQFF
TGTGCCAGCTCACCAGGGACAGGGCTAAACGGTGAGCAGTTCTTC
>NA|TRBV9|NA|TRBJ1-6
CASSVDRTRNSPLHF
TGTGCCAGCAGCGTAGATCGGACAAGGAATTCACCCCTCCACTTT
>NA|TRBV29-1|NA|TRBJ2-3
CSGTQSTDTQYF
TGCAGCGGAACACAGAGCACAGATACGCAGTATTTT
>NA|TRBV4-2|NA|TRBJ2-2
CASSQEVLRTTGELFF
TGTGCCAGCAGCCAAGAGGTTCTGCGGACCACCGGGGAGCTGTTTTTT
>NA|TRBV29-1|NA|TRBJ1-1
CSVAHLDTRNTEAFF
TGCAGCGTTGCTCACTTGGACACCAGAAACACTGAAGCTTTCTTT
>TRBD1|TRBV7-9|NA|TRBJ1-2
CASSPQGPYGYTF
TGTGCCAGCAGCCCACAGGGGCCCTATGGCTACACCTTC
>NA|TRBV11-2|NA|TRBJ2-7
CASSLIRSPHEQYF
TGTGCCAGCAGCTTGATCCGCAGCCCCCACGAGCAGTACTTC
>NA|TRBV2|NA|TRBJ1-4
CASRGLDSPNEKLFF
TGTGCCAGCAGGGGGCTAGACAGTCCTAATGAAAAACTGTTTTTT
>TRBD1|TRBV2|NA|TRBJ1-2
CASSSDRGYGYTF
TGTGCCAGCAGCTCGGACAGGGGCTATGGCTACACCTTC
>NA|TRBV12-3/TRBV12-4|NA|TRBJ1-3
CASSLSGNTIYF
TGTGCCAGCAGTTTAAGTGGAAACACCATATATTTT
>NA|TRBV11-2|few|TRBJ2-3
CASSQGLVPDTQYF
TGTGCCAGCAGCCAAGGACTGGTGCCAGATACGCAGTATTTT
>NA|TRBV6-6|NA|TRBJ1-6
CASSYSARGDSPLHF
TGTGCCAGCAGTTACTCCGCCCGAGGTGATTCACCCCTCCACTTT
>NA|TRBV10-3|once|TRBJ2-7
CAISESGPGGPYEQYF
TGTGCCATCAGTGAGTCAGGCCCAGGGGGGCCCTACGAGCAGTACTTC
>NA|TRBV3-1/TRBV3-2|NA|TRBJ1-2
CASSQDRSHGYTF
TGTGCCAGCAGCCAAGATCGGAGTCATGGCTACACCTTC
>NA|TRBV12-5|NA|TRBJ2-2
CASGLVRWFTGELFF
TGTGCTAGTGGTTTGGTACGTTGGTTCACCGGGGAGCTGTTTTTT
>NA|TRBV7-2|NA|TRBJ2-3
CASSRGTDTQYF
TGTGCCAGCAGCCGGGGCACAGATACGCAGTATTTT
>NA|TRBV4-3|NA|TRBJ1-1
CASSPVRAGNTEAFF
TGCGCCAGCAGCCCCGTCCGGGCCGGAAACACTGAAGCTTTCTTT
>NA|TRBV2|NA|TRBJ2-2
CASNQLPDRGELFF
TGTGCCAGCAACCAACTTCCGGACCGCGGGGAGCTGTTTTTT
>TRBD2|TRBV11-1|NA|TRBJ2-3
CASSPSGGTDTQYF
TGTGCCAGCAGTCCTAGCGGGGGCACAGATACGCAGTATTTT
>NA|TRBV5-6|once|TRBJ2-1
CASSITGPYNEQFF
TGTGCCAGCAGCATTACAGGGCCCTACAATGAGCAGTTCTTC
>TRBD1|TRBV28|few|TRBJ1-1
CASSATGATEAFF
TGTGCCAGCAGCGCAACAGGGGCCACTGAAGCTTTCTTT
>TRBD2|TRBV3-1/TRBV3-2|NA|TRBJ2-1
CASSQIAGGPNEQFF
TGTGCCAGCAGCCAAATAGCGGGGGGGCCGAATGAGCAGTTCTTC
>TRBD1|TRBV18|NA|TRBJ1-5
CASSPQGANNQPQHF
TGTGCCAGCTCACCACAGGGGGCAAACAATCAGCCCCAGCATTTT
>NA|TRBV5-6|NA|TRBJ2-1
CASSSPGRSSYNEQFF
TGTGCCAGCAGCTCGCCGGGCAGGAGCTCCTACAATGAGCAGTTCTTC